This T cell receptor beta chain was identified during a study of T cell responses to AZD1222 COVID-19 vaccine. Study results and limitations: Repertoire collection took place solely once the T cell response had peaked. Donors were chiefly white British, with a greater number of females, and clonal diversity was perhaps underestimated. Spike-specific TCR breadth and depth grew following two AZD1222 doses.

Second doses that came at about 4 or about 12 weeks were put together. This clone was observed a single time. The target antigen is unknown. TCRdb keeps only in-frame clones here, not all; method: immunoSEQ multiplex PCR. The sample consists of approximately 200,000 clones, approximately 95% of them appearing once. This sequence originates from an adult who received the AZD1222 COVID-19 vaccine. The material sequenced was peripheral blood, taken 28 days after the second AZD1222 dose.

CDR3 sequence reads: CASSLRTGQETQYF. CDR3 DNA sequence: TGTGCCAGCAGCCTCCGGACAGGTCAAGAGACCCAGTACTTC. The V and J genes are TRBV14 and TRBJ2-5, with 7 bases aligning to TRBD1. CDR1 and CDR2 (germline): SGHDN, FVKESK. The CDR3 runs to 14 residues. The ends lost 4 bases at V and 2 bases at J; junction bases unmatched: 4.